The 17 T cell receptor beta chains presented below share a single source sample, sequenced in a study of neoadjuvant anti-PD-1 for oral cavity cancer. Here immunoSEQ multiplex PCR was the method, and the copy in TCRdb shows in-frame clones only, minus some. The sample carries 14,000 or so clones, 50% to 70% recorded once. This specimen was PBMCs, taken before nivolumab (anti-PD-1) treatment. These receptors came from a person aged 35-79 years with oral cavity squamous cell carcinoma.

This chain joins TRBV28 and TRBJ1-1; tentatively, D is TRBD1 (6 bases). V was clipped by 4 bases and J by 1 base, with 10 bases between them. The CDR3 contains 14 residues. Germline values: CDR1 MDHEN, CDR2 SYDVKM. Here the CDR3 reads CASSSLDRNTEAFF. The CDR3 DNA follows: TGTGCCAGCAGTTCCCTGGACAGGAACACTGAAGCTTTCTTT.

The sample holds one count of this clone. J is TRBJ2-7 and V is TRBV7-2; 9 bases are shared with TRBD2. J was trimmed by 3 bases and V by 5 bases; bases with no gene match: 8. Germline V gene lookup returns CDR1 SGHTA and CDR2 FQGNSA. The CDR3 loop spans 15 amino acids. In DNA, the CDR3 is TGTGCCAGCAGCAAGGGACTAGCAGACGGCTACGAGCAGTACTTC. This translates into CASSKGLADGYEQYF.

This clone was counted between two and nine times. The CDR3 sequence is CASSLGQGPPPYEQYF. The CDR3 region has the DNA TGCGCCAGCAGCCTGGGACAGGGGCCGCCCCCCTACGAGCAGTACTTC. The chain links TRBV4-1 to TRBJ2-7, with TRBD1 identical over 10 bases. The length of the CDR3 is 16 residues. The germline gives CDR1 MGHRA, CDR2 YSYEKL. J lost 2 bases, V lost 4 bases, and 8 bases had no gene match.

Only a few counts were recorded for this clone. The genes are TRBV19 and TRBJ1-5; 8 bases match TRBD1. The V and J ends lost 4 bases and 8 bases, in that order; junction bases with no gene match: 16. This CDR3 comprises 17 residues. Germline V lookup: CDR1 LNHDA, CDR2 SQIVND (reference sequence). CDR3 DNA: TGTGCCAGTAGTACCCTCAACGACAGGGGCCCAAAGGAGCCCCAGCATTTT. Its translation is CASSTLNDRGPKEPQHF.

The CDR3 sequence is CASSDSKRQYF. The CDR3 coding sequence is TGTGCCAGCAGCGATTCAAAGAGACAGTACTTC. The chain combines TRBV6-5 with TRBJ2-7; no clear D. The CDR3 is 11 residues long. Germline V CDR1 and CDR2: MNHEY, SVGAGI. V shed 6 bases and J shed 10 bases, with 13 bases lying between them.

V usage is TRBV5-1 and J usage is TRBJ2-1; perhaps TRBD2 as D (6 bases). This CDR3 comprises 15 residues. Germline V CDR1 and CDR2: SGHRS, YFSETQ. Trimming stripped 0 bases from V and 4 bases from J, with 11 bases between. The CDR3 nucleotides are TGCGCCAGCAGCTTGGTCAGCCGGGGGTACAATGAGCAGTTCTTC. Its protein product is CASSLVSRGYNEQFF.

The V and J genes are TRBV2 and TRBJ1-2; a possible D gene is TRBD1 (5 bases). Trimming cost V 4 bases and J 6 bases, with 15 bases left between them. Germline CDR1 SNHLY, CDR2 FYNNEI. The CDR3 length is 14 residues. CDR3 nucleotide sequence: TGTGCCAGCAGTGTAGCAGGGCGAAGCGATGGCTACACCTTC. Encoded protein: CASSVAGRSDGYTF.

The chain has TRBV7-9 and TRBJ2-7; no reliable D call. V was trimmed by 4 bases and J by 0 bases, leaving 13 bases between them. CDR1 and CDR2 from the germline V gene are SEHNR and FQNEAQ (reference sequence). The length of the CDR3 is 15 residues. CDR3 loop: CASSSVLGFSYEQYF. CDR3 bases: TGTGCCAGCAGCTCCGTCCTCGGATTCTCCTACGAGCAGTACTTC.

The chain recombines TRBV13 with TRBJ1-2; D ambiguous. The CDR3 runs to 13 residues. The germline CDR1 and CDR2 sequences are PRHDT and FYEKMQ (reference sequence). The germline V and J ends were trimmed by 1 base and 4 bases, with 7 bases remaining between them. The CDR3 here is CASSLVQSYGYTF. The DNA of the CDR3 is TGTGCCAGCAGCTTAGTACAAAGCTATGGCTACACCTTC.

Here the CDR3 reads CASSPQTGSGSYNSPLHF. CDR3 nucleotide sequence: TGTGCCAGCTCACCACAAACAGGTTCTGGCTCCTATAATTCACCCCTCCACTTT. The rearrangement uses TRBV18 and TRBJ1-6, with a weak D call TRBD1 (5 bases). Germline CDR1 reads KGHSH; CDR2 reads LQKENI. Trimming pared 1 base from V and 0 bases from J, leaving 13 bases between. The CDR3 consists of 18 residues.

The V and J genes are TRBV28 and TRBJ2-6; D remains ambiguous. V lost 8 bases, J lost 2 bases, and 13 bases lay in between. CDR1 and CDR2 (germline): MDHEN, SYDVKM. This CDR3 spans 15 amino acids. The CDR3: CASRSFITGANVLTF. CDR3 coding DNA: TGTGCCAGCCGGTCGTTTATAACTGGGGCCAACGTCCTGACTTTC. Based on the CDR3 plus reference TRBV28 and TRBJ2-6, the full variable domain is DVKVTQSSRYLVKRTGEKVFLECVQDMDHENMFWYRQDPGLGLRLIYFSYDVKMKEKGDIPEGYSVSREKKERFSLILESASTNQTSMYLCASRSFITGANVLTFGAGSRLTVL.

V usage is TRBV4-1 and J usage is TRBJ2-1; D gene uncertain. V was shortened by 0 bases and J by 5 bases, with 11 bases between the two germline ends. This CDR3 has 15 residues. Germline CDR1 is MGHRA and CDR2 is YSYEKL. CDR3 region: CASSQEWVQNNEQFF. The CDR3 DNA follows: TGCGCCAGCAGCCAAGAGTGGGTCCAGAACAATGAGCAGTTCTTC.

CDR3 residues: CATSRHLLDEETQYF. The CDR3 DNA reads TGTGCCACCAGCAGGCATCTACTAGATGAGGAGACCCAGTACTTC. The chain has TRBV15 and TRBJ2-5, with D possibly matching TRBD2 (5 bases). The V end lost 3 bases, the J end lost 5 bases, and 16 bases lay between the germline ends. CDR1 is LNHNV and CDR2 is YYDKDF in the germline V gene (reference sequence). This CDR3 has 15 residues. The full variable domain, with the rest looked up from reference TRBV15 and TRBJ2-5, is DAMVIQNPRYQVTQFGKPVTLSCSQTLNHNVMYWYQQKSSQAPKLLFHYYDKDFNNEADTPDNFQSRRPNTSFCFLDIRSPGLGDTAMYLCATSRHLLDEETQYFGPGTRLLVL.

The V and J genes are TRBV6-4 and TRBJ2-2; D remains ambiguous. CDR3 length equals 15 residues. Germline V gives CDR1 MRHNA, CDR2 SNTAGT. V lost 3 bases, J lost 5 bases, and 13 bases lay in between. The DNA for the CDR3 is TGTGCCAGCAGTGAAGATCCAGAAGGGACCGGGGAGCTGTTTTTT. Its translation: CASSEDPEGTGELFF.

The chain links TRBV20-1 to TRBJ2-7; D ambiguous. In germline, CDR1 is DFQATT, CDR2 SNEGSKA (reference sequence). The length of the CDR3 is 11 residues. Trimming took off 3 bases at V and 4 bases at J, with 7 bases between the two ends. The CDR3 region is CSASSQYEQYF. The CDR3 DNA reads TGCAGTGCTAGTAGCCAATACGAGCAGTACTTC.

V usage is TRBV5-5 and J usage is TRBJ2-5; 7 nucleotides align to TRBD2. V lost 2 bases, J lost 5 bases, and 9 bases stayed unmatched. This CDR3 is 15 amino acids long. The V gene's germline CDR1 is SGHKS and CDR2 YYEKEE (reference sequence). DNA for the CDR3: TGTGCCAGCAGCTTTGGGCTAGCGGTCGGGGAGACCCAGTACTTC. As protein: CASSFGLAVGETQYF.

The CDR3 region has the DNA TGTGCCAGCAAGCTTCTCTCGGGACAGAACACCGGGGAGCTGTTTTTT. It specifies CASKLLSGQNTGELFF. This rearrangement joins TRBV2 to TRBJ2-2, with D possibly matching TRBD1 (6 bases). This CDR3 region has 16 residues. Trimming pared 7 bases from V and 1 base from J, leaving 16 bases between. CDR1 and CDR2 from the germline V gene are SNHLY and FYNNEI.